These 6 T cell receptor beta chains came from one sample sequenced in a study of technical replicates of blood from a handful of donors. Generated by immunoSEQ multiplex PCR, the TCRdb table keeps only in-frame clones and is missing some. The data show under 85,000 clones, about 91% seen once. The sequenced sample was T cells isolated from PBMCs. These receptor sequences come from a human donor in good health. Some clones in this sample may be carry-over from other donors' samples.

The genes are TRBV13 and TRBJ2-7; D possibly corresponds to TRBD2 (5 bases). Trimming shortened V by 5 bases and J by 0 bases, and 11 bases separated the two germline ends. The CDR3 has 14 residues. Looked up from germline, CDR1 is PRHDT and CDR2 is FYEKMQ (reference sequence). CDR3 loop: CASSPGFNSYEQYF. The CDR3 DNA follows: TGTGCCAGCAGCCCGGGATTCAACTCCTACGAGCAGTACTTC.

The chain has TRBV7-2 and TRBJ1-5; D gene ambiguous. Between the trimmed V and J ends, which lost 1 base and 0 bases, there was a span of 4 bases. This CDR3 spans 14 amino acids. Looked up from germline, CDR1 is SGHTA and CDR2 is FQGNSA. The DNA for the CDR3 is TGTGCCAGCAGCTTAGATTATAGCAATCAGCCCCAGCATTTT. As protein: CASSLDYSNQPQHF.

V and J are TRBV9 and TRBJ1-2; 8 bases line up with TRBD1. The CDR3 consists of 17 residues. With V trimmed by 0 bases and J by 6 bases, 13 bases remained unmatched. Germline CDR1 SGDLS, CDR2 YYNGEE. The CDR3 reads CASSVDLLGQGADGYTF. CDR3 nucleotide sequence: TGTGCCAGCAGCGTAGATCTCCTCGGACAGGGTGCGGATGGCTACACCTTC.

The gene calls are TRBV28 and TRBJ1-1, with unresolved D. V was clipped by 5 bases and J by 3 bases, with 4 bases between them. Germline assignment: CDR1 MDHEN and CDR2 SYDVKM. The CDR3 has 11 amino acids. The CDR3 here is CASSLYTEAFF. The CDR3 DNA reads TGTGCCAGCAGTCTTTACACTGAAGCTTTCTTT.

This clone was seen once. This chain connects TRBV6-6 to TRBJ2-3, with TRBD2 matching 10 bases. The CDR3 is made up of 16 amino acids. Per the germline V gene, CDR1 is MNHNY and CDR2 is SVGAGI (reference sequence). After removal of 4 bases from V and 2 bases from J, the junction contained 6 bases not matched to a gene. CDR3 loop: CASSFGLAAYTDTQYF. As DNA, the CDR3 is TGTGCCAGCAGTTTTGGACTAGCGGCTTACACAGATACGCAGTATTTT.

For the CDR3, the DNA is TGTGCCAGCAGCTTAGCGGGGACAGGCTATGGCTACACCTTC. Its translation is CASSLAGTGYGYTF. The chain employs TRBV7-9 and TRBJ1-2, with 8 bases aligning to TRBD1. Germline V gives CDR1 SEHNR, CDR2 FQNEAQ (reference sequence). The V segment lost 0 bases and the J segment 4 bases; nucleotides outside the gene matches: 1. The CDR3 length is 14 residues. Complete variable domain (other parts from reference TRBV7-9 and TRBJ1-2): DTGVSQNPRHKITKRGQNVTFRCDPISEHNRLYWYRQTLGQGPEFLTYFQNEAQLEKSRLLSDRFSAERPKGSFSTLEIQRTEQGDSAMYLCASSLAGTGYGYTFGSGTRLTVV.